This TCR beta chain originates from a study of T cells after yellow fever vaccination. Turning to the study itself: Preparing low-cell-number fractions relied on SMART-Seq v4 Ultra Low Input.

The germline V gene has CDR1 SGHTA and CDR2 FQGNSA. The CDR3 contains 14 residues. Deletions cut 3 bases from V and 3 bases from J, with 10 bases between. Production of TCR cDNA was by 5'RACE template switching, which also added a universal primer site and UMIs. TCRdb called the 5' RACE reads again in MiXCR, with one record for every CDR3 protein. In the table there are about 310,000 distinct CDR3 sequences, approximately 3.8% of which are singletons. Study results and limitations: CD4 and CD8 compartments shared a small share of clonotypes, likely from convergent recombination.

This clonotype was found a few times. Antigen unknown. The V call is TRBV7-2, the J call TRBJ2-3; D possibly corresponds to TRBD1 (5 bases). This receptor was taken from a man younger than 35 who received the YFV17D yellow fever vaccine. Sequencing was performed on PBMCs, taken on the day of the yellow fever booster vaccination. CDR3 bases: TGTGCCAGCAGCTTCATAGCAGGGACAGATACGCAGTATTTT. It yields the protein CASSFIAGTDTQYF.